The T cell receptor (beta chain) under discussion was sequenced for a study of PD-1 blockade in classical Hodgkin lymphoma (dated by TCRdb to about 2020). Concerning the study at large: Nivolumab dosing was 3 mg/kg intravenously every 2 weeks, continuing until either disease progression or unacceptable toxicity. To define a peripheral blood immune signature of response to PD-1 blockade in classical Hodgkin lymphoma, the study combined TCR beta sequencing with CyTOF.

According to the study, the label for this sample's time point signals: cycle 1 day 1 (C1D1), immediately before nivolumab initiation. All trial patients had relapsed after autologous stem cell transplantation, with cohorts A, B and C differing in prior brentuximab vedotin exposure. A total of around 60 patients with relapsed/refractory classical Hodgkin lymphoma made up the trial cohort, and each patient's best overall response was complete response, partial response or progressive disease. Trial patients were treated with single-agent nivolumab in the multi-cohort phase II CheckMate 205 trial. Best overall response was determined by an independent review committee according to the 2007 International Working Group response criteria. PBMCs from the trial were collected at three points: immediately before nivolumab initiation (C1D1), and during therapy at cycle 2 day 1 and cycle 4 day 1. After peripheral blood was drawn into 8 mL Vacutainer Cell Preparation Tubes, PBMCs were isolated by centrifugation and then cryopreserved.

The Qiagen DNeasy kit was used to extract genomic DNA from unsorted PBMCs and from the negatively selected CD4+ and CD8+ fractions. TCR beta CDR3 regions were amplified by immunoSEQ multiplex PCR using primers annealing to V and J segments. A synthetic immune receptor repertoire was used to minimize amplification bias, and remaining bias was computationally removed after sequencing. The paper's processing steps were these. Repertoire diversity was quantified as the Shannon entropy index using custom Python scripts. Unsorted, CD4+ and CD8+ repertoires were analyzed separately, except in combined analyses where CD4+ and CD8+ sequences were merged in silico. Clonal expansion was defined as at least a 2-fold frequency increase after treatment relative to C1D1, with a pseudocount of 0.5 for undetected baseline clones. Clones with 0 or 1 copy at C1D1 were defined as singleton clones, while clones with 2 or more copies were defined as non-singleton clones. Clones expanded in unsorted samples were assigned a CD4+, CD8+ or unknown annotation through matching of protein sequences in sorted samples from the same patient. Wilcoxon tests on paired samples were used to test changes in diversity from C1D1 to C4D1. The clones in this table, taken by TCRdb from immuneACCESS, are in-frame only. Not every clone is retained; where verified, under half of the shortfall comes from an unresolved V gene, and the cause of the rest is unknown. V and J calls plus clone size are reproduced from that table; the DNA served to infer D and trimming. The sample yields under 7,000 clones; about 80% were counted once. The ten largest account for 37% of the sample.

General conclusions and limits of the study: A significant rise by C4D1 was seen in CD4+ but not CD8+ TCR diversity (p=0.0027 vs p=0.16), with the rise being most apparent in complete responders (p=0.02). Newly diagnosed patients were reported to have lower baseline TCR diversity than healthy donors, and relapsed/refractory patients were reported to have lower baseline TCR diversity still. The study covered only a single clinical trial cohort, and the causes of the repertoire differences, possibly disease activity or prior therapy, were still not defined. Lower diversity was observed in patients in whom nivolumab was started less than 1 year after ASCT, and these patients were excluded from later analyses so that confounding by immune reconstitution would be avoided. Trial patients with a complete response had baseline diversity similar to that of newly diagnosed patients, while partial responders and progressors had significantly lower diversity.

Comments on this clone: Its antigen specificity is not known. No much larger clone exists at a distance of one base, and base qualities are not known.

This specimen consisted of peripheral blood mononuclear cells (PBMCs), obtained at baseline. This TCR came from a human donor with classical Hodgkin lymphoma.

DNA sequence: TGTGCCAGCACTTCAGGGGGCAGTGAGACCCAGTACTTC. This encodes CASTSGGSETQYF. The chain is encoded by TRBV28 joined to TRBJ2-5; the junction holds 8 bases that match TRBD1. Ends trimmed: V by 7 bases, J by 5 bases; bases unmatched to a gene: 6. The CDR3 holds 13 amino acids from the cysteine to the phenylalanine. Only the CDR3 DNA is retained, 39 bases long and in frame from the first base. The germline V gene gives CDR1 as MDHEN and CDR2 as SYDVKM.